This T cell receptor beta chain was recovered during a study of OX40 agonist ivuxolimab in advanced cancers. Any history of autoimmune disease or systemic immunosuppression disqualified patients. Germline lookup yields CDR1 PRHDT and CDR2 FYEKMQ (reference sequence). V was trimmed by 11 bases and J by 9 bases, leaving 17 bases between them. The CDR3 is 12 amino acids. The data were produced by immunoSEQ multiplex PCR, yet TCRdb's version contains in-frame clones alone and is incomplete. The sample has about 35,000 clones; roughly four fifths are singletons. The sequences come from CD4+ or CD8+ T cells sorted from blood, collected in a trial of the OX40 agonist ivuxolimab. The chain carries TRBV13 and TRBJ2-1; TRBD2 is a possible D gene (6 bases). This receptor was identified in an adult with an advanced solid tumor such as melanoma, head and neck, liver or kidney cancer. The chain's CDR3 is CAGPIREFEQFF. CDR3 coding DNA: TGTGCCGGTCCTATACGGGAGTTTGAGCAGTTCTTC.